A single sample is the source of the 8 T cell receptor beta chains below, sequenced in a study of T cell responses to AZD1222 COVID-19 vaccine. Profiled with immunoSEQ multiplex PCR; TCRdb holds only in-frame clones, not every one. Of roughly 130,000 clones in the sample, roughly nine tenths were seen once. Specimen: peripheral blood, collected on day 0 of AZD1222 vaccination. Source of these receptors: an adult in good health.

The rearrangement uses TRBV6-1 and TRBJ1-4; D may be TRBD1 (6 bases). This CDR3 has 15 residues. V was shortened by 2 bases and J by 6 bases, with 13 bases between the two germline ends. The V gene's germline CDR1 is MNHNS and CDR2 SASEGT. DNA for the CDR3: TGTGCCAGCAGTGAAACTAACAGGGTGGATGAAAAACTGTTTTTT. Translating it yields CASSETNRVDEKLFF.

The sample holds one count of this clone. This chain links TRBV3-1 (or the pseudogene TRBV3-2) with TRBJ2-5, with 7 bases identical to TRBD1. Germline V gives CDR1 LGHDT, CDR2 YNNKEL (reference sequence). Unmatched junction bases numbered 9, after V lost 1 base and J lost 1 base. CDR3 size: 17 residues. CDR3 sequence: CASSQGHRGGSQETQYF. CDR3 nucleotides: TGTGCCAGCAGCCAAGGGCACAGGGGTGGTAGCCAAGAGACCCAGTACTTC.

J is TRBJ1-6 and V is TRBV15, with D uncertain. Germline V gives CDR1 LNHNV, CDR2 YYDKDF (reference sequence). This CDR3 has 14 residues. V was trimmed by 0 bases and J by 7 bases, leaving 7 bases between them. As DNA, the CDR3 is TGTGCCACCAGCAGAGATCTGGAGAATTCACCCCTCCACTTT. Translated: CATSRDLENSPLHF.

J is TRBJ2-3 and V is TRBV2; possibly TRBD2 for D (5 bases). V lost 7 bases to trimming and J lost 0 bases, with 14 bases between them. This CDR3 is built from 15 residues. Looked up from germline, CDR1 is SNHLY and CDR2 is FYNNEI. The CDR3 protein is CASTPFEGSTDTQYF. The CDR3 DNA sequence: TGTGCCAGCACCCCATTCGAGGGTAGCACAGATACGCAGTATTTT.

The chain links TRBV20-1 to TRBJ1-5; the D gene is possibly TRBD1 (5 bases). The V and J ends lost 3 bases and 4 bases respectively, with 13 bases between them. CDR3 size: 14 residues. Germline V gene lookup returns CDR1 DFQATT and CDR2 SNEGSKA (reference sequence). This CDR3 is CSASVGPINQPQHF. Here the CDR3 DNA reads TGCAGTGCTAGTGTGGGGCCGATTAATCAGCCCCAGCATTTT.

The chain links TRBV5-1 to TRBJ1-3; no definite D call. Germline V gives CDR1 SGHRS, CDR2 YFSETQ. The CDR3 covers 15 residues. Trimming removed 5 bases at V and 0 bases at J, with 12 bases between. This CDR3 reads CASRVSGSSGNTIYF. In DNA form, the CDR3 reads TGCGCCAGCAGGGTATCGGGGAGCTCTGGAAACACCATATATTTT.

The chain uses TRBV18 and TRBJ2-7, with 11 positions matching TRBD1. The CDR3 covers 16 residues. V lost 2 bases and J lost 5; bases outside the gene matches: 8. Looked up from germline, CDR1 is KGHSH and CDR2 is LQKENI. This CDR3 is CASSPRQADRGHEQYF. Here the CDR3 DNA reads TGTGCCAGCTCACCAAGACAAGCGGACAGGGGGCACGAGCAGTACTTC. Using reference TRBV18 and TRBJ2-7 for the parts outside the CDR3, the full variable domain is NAGVMQNPRHLVRRRGQEARLRCSPMKGHSHVYWYRQLPEEGLKFMVYLQKENIIDESGMPKERFSAEFPKEGPSILRIQQVVRGDSAAYFCASSPRQADRGHEQYFGPGTRLTVT.

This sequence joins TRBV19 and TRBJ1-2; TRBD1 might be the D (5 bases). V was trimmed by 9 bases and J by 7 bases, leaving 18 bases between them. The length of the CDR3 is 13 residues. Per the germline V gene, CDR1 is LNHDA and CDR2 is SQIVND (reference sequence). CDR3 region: CASRTVGDGGYTF. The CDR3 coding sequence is TGTGCCAGCCGGACTGTGGGGGATGGTGGCTACACCTTC.